The entry that follows covers one T cell receptor (beta chain) sequence. Time point of the sample: peripheral blood 6 weeks after treatment start. It was locally advanced or metastatic urothelial carcinoma that patients had. Measured with immunoSEQ multiplex PCR; TCRdb has only the in-frame clones, and not every one. The sample includes some 75,000 clones, roughly 90% seen only once; the top ten take 0.7% to 0.9%. This sample stems from a study of PD-L1 blockade in urothelial cancer. Looking at the study overall: Atezolizumab, begun by patients at some point between 2012 and 2014, was given at 1,200 mg intravenously every 3 weeks. Blood drawn 3 weeks (second dose) and 6 weeks after treatment start was analyzed. The study recovered a median of roughly 150,000 T cells per blood sample.

The CDR3 extends over 14 amino acids. Germline CDR1 MNHNS, CDR2 SASEGT. Losses at the gene ends were 9 bases for V and 3 bases for J; bases not matched to a gene: 8. This TCR derives from a woman of 80 years or more with urothelial cancer. The rearrangement uses TRBV6-1 and TRBJ2-1; 7 bases are shared with TRBD1. Here the sequenced sample was PBMCs, taken around atezolizumab (anti-PD-L1) treatment. CDR3 amino acids: CASGTGEYYNEQFF. The CDR3 nucleotides are TGTGCCAGTGGAACAGGGGAATACTACAATGAGCAGTTCTTC.